The 21 T cell receptor beta chains below were found in one sample sequenced in a study of blood T cell repertoires in COVID-19. The data were produced by immunoSEQ multiplex PCR, yet TCRdb's version contains in-frame clones alone and is incomplete. The table lists just under 350,000 clones, approximately 91% of them singletons. The sequenced sample consisted of peripheral blood. These receptors came from a woman in her 70s with COVID-19, enrolled during active disease.

This chain links TRBV2 with TRBJ2-3, with TRBD2 identical over 10 bases. Germline values: CDR1 SNHLY, CDR2 FYNNEI. This CDR3 spans 14 amino acids. The junction had 5 bases not matched to a gene; V was cut back by 7 bases and J by 4 bases. In DNA form, the CDR3 reads TGTGCCAGCATTATGACTAGCGGGCCAGATACGCAGTATTTT. Residues: CASIMTSGPDTQYF.

This clone was seen only a few times. V and J are TRBV29-1 and TRBJ1-2; TRBD1 agrees at 8 bases. J was trimmed by 6 bases and V by 8 bases; bases with no gene match: 14. This CDR3 is 14 amino acids long. CDR1 is SQVTM, CDR2 ANQGSEA, per germline. The CDR3 here is CSFARAGGADGYTF. CDR3 in DNA: TGCAGCTTTGCTAGGGCAGGGGGCGCAGATGGCTACACCTTC.

This rearrangement joins TRBV5-1 to TRBJ1-1; D might be TRBD1 (6 bases). Germline V gene sequence: CDR1 SGHRS, CDR2 YFSETQ. V shed 7 bases and J shed 5 bases, with 15 bases lying between them. The CDR3 has 13 residues. The CDR3 spells CASDPGGQTEAFF. The CDR3 nucleotides are TGCGCCAGCGATCCGGGGGGCCAGACTGAAGCTTTCTTT.

This chain connects TRBV6-5 to TRBJ1-4, with D hard to call. Deletions cut 2 bases from V and 11 bases from J, with 18 bases between. Germline CDR1 is MNHEY and CDR2 is SVGAGI. The CDR3 is 15 amino acids. The CDR3 DNA follows: TGTGCCAGCAGTTACGATCCAGGCCCGGATTCGAAACTGTTTTTT. It specifies CASSYDPGPDSKLFF.

In DNA form, the CDR3 reads TGCGCCAGCACCCCGGGGGGTTCTAATGAAAAACTGTTTTTT. Protein sequence: CASTPGGSNEKLFF. The chain combines TRBV5-1 with TRBJ1-4, with D perhaps TRBD1 (5 bases). The germline CDR1 and CDR2 sequences are SGHRS and YFSETQ. The CDR3 loop spans 14 amino acids. Trimming removed 6 bases at V and 3 bases at J, with 12 bases between.

The chain combines TRBV4-1 with TRBJ1-1; D ambiguous. The V gene lost 0 bases and the J gene lost 4 bases, with 12 bases spanning the gap. The CDR3 sequence is 15 residues long. The germline V gene has CDR1 MGHRA and CDR2 YSYEKL. The DNA for the CDR3 is TGCGCCAGCAGCCAAGATCGTGGTCAGCGCACTGAAGCTTTCTTT. This codes for CASSQDRGQRTEAFF.

The V and J genes are TRBV10-1 and TRBJ2-3; possibly TRBD2 for D (5 bases). Trimming shortened V by 6 bases and J by 6 bases, and 13 bases separated the two germline ends. This CDR3 has 13 amino acids. The germline V gene has CDR1 WNHNN and CDR2 SYGVQD (reference sequence). CDR3 bases: TGCGCCAGCAGGGACTCCTTCGCGGATACGCAGTATTTT. Translating it yields CASRDSFADTQYF.

V usage is TRBV5-1 and J usage is TRBJ1-2; D ambiguous. V was pared by 0 bases and J by 8 bases, with 11 bases between. Germline V gives CDR1 SGHRS, CDR2 YFSETQ. The CDR3 has 13 residues. CDR3 DNA: TGCGCCAGCAGCTTGGCCTGGAGTAAGGGCTACACCTTC. Translated: CASSLAWSKGYTF. The full variable domain, completed using reference TRBV5-1 and TRBJ1-2, is KAGVTQTPRYLIKTRGQQVTLSCSPISGHRSVSWYQQTPGQGLQFLFEYFSETQRNKGNFPGRFSGRQFSNSRSEMNVSTLELGDSALYLCASSLAWSKGYTFGSGTRLTVV.

The chain uses TRBV6-5 and TRBJ2-7, with a tentative D call TRBD1 (6 bases). The CDR3 consists of 16 residues. Trimming took off 0 bases at V and 2 bases at J, with 14 bases between the two ends. The germline CDR1 and CDR2 sequences are MNHEY and SVGAGI. The DNA for the CDR3 is TGTGCCAGCAGTTACTCCCGAAATCCAGGGGCCTACGAGCAGTACTTC. Its protein is CASSYSRNPGAYEQYF.

The rearrangement uses TRBV6-1 and TRBJ1-2; TRBD1 might be the D (5 bases). The CDR3 contains 13 residues. V shed 2 bases and J shed 2 bases, with 6 bases lying between them. CDR1 and CDR2 from the germline V gene are MNHNS and SASEGT. This chain's CDR3 is CASSEHRNYGYTF. DNA for the CDR3: TGTGCCAGCAGTGAACACAGGAACTATGGCTACACCTTC.

This chain links TRBV7-9 with TRBJ1-1, with 8 bases identical to TRBD1. In germline, CDR1 is SEHNR, CDR2 FQNEAQ (reference sequence). V gave up 5 bases and J gave up 3 bases; unmatched junction bases: 8. The CDR3 contains 15 residues. CDR3 nucleotide sequence: TGTGCCAGCAGCCCAGGGGGCGCGTCCGACACTGAAGCTTTCTTT. This translates into CASSPGGASDTEAFF.

The genes are TRBV6-2 or TRBV6-3 and TRBJ2-3; weak D call: TRBD2 (5 bases). The germline CDR1 and CDR2 sequences are MNHEY and SVGEGT. CDR3 length equals 16 residues. The V gene lost 5 bases and the J gene lost 3 bases, with 18 bases spanning the gap. The CDR3 coding sequence is TGTGCCAGCAGTGATAACATTGGAGGTCTGACAGATACGCAGTATTTT. It specifies CASSDNIGGLTDTQYF.

The chain couples TRBV2 to TRBJ1-5; 8 nucleotides line up with TRBD1. This CDR3 is 14 amino acids long. Per germline, CDR1 SNHLY and CDR2 FYNNEI. J gave up 3 bases and V 8 bases, and 6 bases lay outside the gene matches. CDR3 in amino acids: CASQGALFNQPQHF. The CDR3 DNA reads as TGTGCCAGCCAGGGGGCCCTCTTCAATCAGCCCCAGCATTTT.

This clone was recorded a few times. The rearrangement links TRBV19 to TRBJ1-3; weak D call: TRBD1 (6 bases). V shed 3 bases and J shed 0 bases, with 9 bases lying between them. CDR1 LNHDA and CDR2 SQIVND come from the germline V gene (reference sequence). This CDR3 contains 15 residues. CDR3 sequence (DNA): TGTGCCAGTAGTATCCGGGACAACTCTGGAAACACCATATATTTT. Translated, it gives CASSIRDNSGNTIYF.

The CDR3 bases are TGTGCCAGAAGCACGACAGGGAGGCAGCCCCAGCATTTT. Encoded protein: CARSTTGRQPQHF. The chain joins TRBV5-3 to TRBJ1-5; 7 nucleotides agree with TRBD1. TRBV5-3 is known as an ORF, though its function is uncertain. V trimming: 4 bases; J trimming: 7 bases; junction bases outside the gene matches: 5. This CDR3 has 13 residues.

V gene TRBV18 combines with J gene TRBJ1-1; 9 nucleotides match TRBD1. CDR1 is KGHSH, CDR2 LQKENI, per germline. The ends lost 10 bases at V and 5 bases at J; junction bases unmatched: 17. This CDR3 comprises 16 residues. CDR3 bases: TGTGCCACCCTCGGGTGGGGACAGGGTGGAAGGACTGAAGCTTTCTTT. Protein product: CATLGWGQGGRTEAFF.

The CDR3 nucleotides are TGTGCCAGCATGACGGGACTAGGGGGCAATGAGCAGTTCTTC. Translating it yields CASMTGLGGNEQFF. This chain connects TRBV2 to TRBJ2-1; the match to TRBD2 covers 8 bases. V was pared by 7 bases and J by 6 bases, with 8 bases of the junction left unmatched. The CDR3 runs 14 residues. CDR1 and CDR2 (germline): SNHLY, FYNNEI.

This clone came up many times. The chain combines TRBV24-1 with TRBJ1-1; the D is unclear. There are 13 residues in the CDR3. CDR1 is KGHDR and CDR2 is SFDVKD in the germline V gene. Between the trimmed V and J ends, which lost 5 bases and 5 bases, there was a span of 11 bases. CDR3 sequence reads: CATSGGGWTEAFF. DNA for the CDR3: TGTGCCACCAGTGGGGGAGGATGGACTGAAGCTTTCTTT.

A note on this clone: One end of the junction fails to match germline, which may point to a read error. At the DNA level, this CDR3 is encoded by other sequences in the same sample as well. The chain combines TRBV5-1 with TRBJ1-1; D remains unclear. CDR3 length equals 15 residues. Germline CDR1 reads SGHRS; CDR2 reads YFSETQ. CDR3 residues: CASSLRPTGNTEAFF. Written as DNA, the CDR3 is TGCGCCAGCAGCTTGCGGCCGACGGGGAACACGGAAGCTTTCTTT.

The V and J genes are TRBV30 and TRBJ2-6; D is unclear. Trimming shortened V by 2 bases and J by 2 bases, and 10 bases separated the two germline ends. Per germline, CDR1 GTSNPN and CDR2 SVGIG (reference sequence). This CDR3 is built from 15 residues. CDR3 amino acids: CAWSPLAAGANVLTF. The CDR3 coding sequence is TGTGCCTGGAGTCCGTTAGCAGCTGGGGCCAACGTCCTGACTTTC.

In its sample, this clone was seen once. The V gene is TRBV12-3 or TRBV12-4, the J gene TRBJ1-1; D is uncertain. The CDR3 runs 11 residues. V lost 6 bases to trimming and J lost 8 bases, with 10 bases between them. The CDR3 spells CASSDDSEAFF. The CDR3 coding sequence is TGTGCCAGCAGCGATGACTCGGAAGCTTTCTTT.